This TCR beta chain was obtained from a study of response to subunit inactivated influenza vaccine. Study results and caveats: The authors suggested that few new T cells are recruited per seasonal influenza vaccination.

From the RT-PCR reads, TCRdb called clonotypes with MiXCR, one entry per CDR3 protein. The sample includes around 850,000 distinct CDR3 sequences, roughly 18% of them seen just once. This clonotype has only a few counts. Its antigen is as yet unknown. Trimming shortened V by 5 bases and J by 6 bases, and 19 bases separated the two germline ends. The CDR3 is 16 amino acids. The material sequenced was PBMCs from blood, taken roughly 5 days after vaccination. This chain joins TRBV12-3 or TRBV12-4 and TRBJ2-2; the D gene is possibly TRBD1 (6 bases). The source of this sequence is a man in his fifties or sixties who received an inactivated influenza vaccine. The CDR3 region has the DNA TGTGCCAGCAGTGACTTATACGGGAAGGGGGCCGGGGAGCTGTTTTTT. Its translation is CASSDLYGKGAGELFF.